These T cell receptor beta chains were read from a single sample in a study of blood T cells in healthy people across ages. Using its own MiXCR run on the 5' RACE reads, TCRdb lists one record per CDR3 protein. The sample lists around 670,000 distinct CDR3 sequences; approximately 30% were seen once. Sequencing input: blood. These receptors all stem from a woman aged 80 or over in good health. Both conserved end residues are part of each CDR3. Fields, in order: D gene, V gene, clone size, J gene, CDR3 DNA, CDR3 protein. D genes are given only for firm matches. Size is omitted from some rows. Given values are once, few, many or a class for expanded clones.

>NA|TRBV20-1|many|TRBJ1-2
TGCAGTGCTAGTCCCGGGGCTGGTTTTCAGGACTATGGCTACACCTTC
CSASPGAGFQDYGYTF
>NA|TRBV6-5|few|TRBJ2-2
TGTGCCAGCAGTCTCTCCGGGGGGCTGACCGGGGAGCTGTTTTTT
CASSLSGGLTGELFF
>NA|TRBV12-3/TRBV12-4|many|TRBJ2-3
TGTGCCAGCAGTTCCTTACGGGGGTCCTACACAGATACGCAGTATTTT
CASSSLRGSYTDTQYF
>NA|TRBV4-3|NA|TRBJ1-6
TGCGCCAGCAGCCAAGAGGGAACAGGTCCTTATAATTCACCCCTCCACTTT
CASSQEGTGPYNSPLHF
>TRBD2|TRBV7-8|many|TRBJ2-3
TGTGCCAGCAGCCCGGGGGGGGGGGCCCTAGATACGCAGTATTTT
CASSPGGGALDTQYF
>NA|TRBV6-1|few|TRBJ2-3
TGTGCCAGCAGTGAACCGGGCAGGGGTGCAGATACGCAGTATTTT
CASSEPGRGADTQYF
>NA|TRBV5-1|many|TRBJ1-4
TGCGCCAGCAGCTCAGCACAGGGCGTTGGTGAAAAACTGTTTTTT
CASSSAQGVGEKLFF
>NA|TRBV29-1|many|TRBJ2-1
TGCAGCGCTCCCGTGCCGGTGGGCAATGAGCAGTTCTTC
CSAPVPVGNEQFF
>NA|TRBV7-9|few|TRBJ2-7
TGTTCCAGCAGCTTTGGCGACGGTTACGAGCAGTACTTC
CSSSFGDGYEQYF
>TRBD1|TRBV6-1|NA|TRBJ2-1
TGTGCCAGCAGCTCATGTAACCGGGACAGCCCTTACAATGAGCAGTTCTTC
CASSSCNRDSPYNEQFF
>NA|TRBV12-3/TRBV12-4|few|TRBJ1-3
TGTGCCAGCAGCCCCAGGTTCGGGAACACCAGATATTTT
CASSPRFGNTRYF
>TRBD1|TRBV20-1|few|TRBJ1-1
TGCAGTGCTGGAGGGGGGACAGGGGGCATTACTGAAGCTTTCTTT
CSAGGGTGGITEAFF
>NA|TRBV9|many|TRBJ2-7
TGTGCCAGCAGCGTAGCTGGAATGGGGCCTCCTTACGAGCAGTACTTC
CASSVAGMGPPYEQYF
>NA|TRBV19|NA|TRBJ1-1
TGTGCCAGTAGTCCCGATCGAGAGGTGAACACTGAAGCTTTCTTT
CASSPDREVNTEAFF
>TRBD1|TRBV6-2/TRBV6-3|many|TRBJ1-2
TGTGCCAGCAGCGACACAGGGGAGACTAACTATGGCTACACCTTC
CASSDTGETNYGYTF
>TRBD2|TRBV25-1|many|TRBJ2-5
TGTGCCAGCAGTGCTTTCTCGGGGGGCCAAGAGACCCAGTACTTC
CASSAFSGGQETQYF